These 26 T cell receptor beta chains were sequenced from one sample in a study of radiotherapy plus CTLA-4 blockade in lung cancer (dated by TCRdb to about 2018). Library generation was performed with the immunoSEQ multiplex PCR assay. This immuneACCESS table, as held by TCRdb, lists in-frame sequences with V and J called but not all clones. Of the missing ones, under half trace to an unresolved V gene in checked studies; the others have no known cause. This sample has about 49,000 clones in its table, and about 72% of those were observed once. The ten biggest clones cover around 10% of the sample. The starting material was peripheral blood, obtained from a patient treated with radiotherapy plus ipilimumab. These TCRs come from a human donor with non-small cell lung cancer who had stable disease on radiotherapy plus ipilimumab.

The rearrangement uses TRBV20-1 and TRBJ2-3; no firm D call. The CDR3 runs to 10 residues. CDR1 DFQATT and CDR2 SNEGSKA come from the germline V gene (reference sequence). Trimming pared 3 bases from V and 10 bases from J, leaving 8 bases between. As DNA, the CDR3 is TGCAGTGCTAGTCGGCCGCCGCAGTATTTT. Translation gives CSASRPPQYF.

The chain employs TRBV6-5 and TRBJ2-3; the D gene is possibly TRBD1 (6 bases). The CDR3 spans 16 residues. The V gene's germline CDR1 is MNHEY and CDR2 SVGAGI. Between the trimmed V and J ends, which lost 4 bases and 3 bases, there was a span of 17 bases. The CDR3 DNA reads as TGTGCCAGCAGTTCCGCATCAGGGGTAGTTACAGATACGCAGTATTTT. Amino acid sequence: CASSSASGVVTDTQYF.

V usage is TRBV19 and J usage is TRBJ2-3; 10 bases line up with TRBD2. The CDR3 is 18 residues long. Germline V gives CDR1 LNHDA, CDR2 SQIVND (reference sequence). V gave up 3 bases and J gave up 5 bases; unmatched junction bases: 14. The CDR3 is CASSIMGASGGQGDTQYF. DNA for the CDR3: TGTGCCAGTAGTATCATGGGCGCTAGCGGGGGCCAGGGAGATACGCAGTATTTT.

The CDR3 sequence: CASRPAVGYTF. In DNA, the CDR3 is TGTGCCAGCCGACCGGCGGTCGGCTACACCTTC. This rearrangement joins TRBV6-1 to TRBJ1-2; no definite D call. The ends were cut back, 8 bases at V and 8 bases at J, with 12 bases in the middle. The germline CDR1 and CDR2 sequences are MNHNS and SASEGT. This CDR3 is 11 amino acids long.

The gene calls are TRBV6-6 and TRBJ2-5, with a tentative D call TRBD1 (5 bases). CDR3 size: 11 residues. V was trimmed by 5 bases and J by 13 bases, leaving 14 bases between them. Germline loops: CDR1 MNHNY, CDR2 SVGAGI (reference sequence). The CDR3 DNA follows: TGTGCCAGCAGTGATCAGGGCCCCTGGTACTTC. It encodes CASSDQGPWYF.

The chain carries TRBV2 and TRBJ2-7; 7 bases map to TRBD2. CDR3 length: 16 residues. Germline V gene sequence: CDR1 SNHLY, CDR2 FYNNEI. Losses at the gene ends were 3 bases for V and 7 bases for J; bases not matched to a gene: 15. The CDR3 region is CASSDGMERGALEQYF. DNA of the CDR3: TGTGCCAGCAGTGACGGCATGGAGCGGGGTGCCCTGGAGCAGTACTTC.

This clone appeared a few times. Other DNA sequences from this sample encode an identical CDR3 as well. J is TRBJ1-5 and V is TRBV13; D is ambiguous. The germline V and J ends were trimmed by 5 bases and 2 bases, with 10 bases remaining between them. The CDR3 extends over 14 amino acids. CDR1 is PRHDT, CDR2 FYEKMQ, per germline (reference sequence). CDR3 protein: CASSLGRGNQPQHF. CDR3 in DNA: TGTGCCAGCAGCCTCGGACGGGGCAATCAGCCCCAGCATTTT.

V is TRBV5-6 and J is TRBJ1-2; D is ambiguous. Deletions cut 1 base from V and 4 bases from J, with 8 bases between. The CDR3 runs to 13 residues. Per the germline V gene, CDR1 is SGHDT and CDR2 is YYEEEE. CDR3 sequence (DNA): TGTGCCAGCAGCTTGTTCGTCAGCTATGGCTACACCTTC. Protein: CASSLFVSYGYTF.

This chain uses TRBV27 with TRBJ1-1; the D gene is possibly TRBD1 (5 bases). Germline loops: CDR1 MNHEY, CDR2 SMNVEV (reference sequence). This CDR3 comprises 16 residues. With 5 bases removed from V and 4 bases from J, the gap between germline ends came to 20 bases. The CDR3 sequence is CASSPRARGFGTEAFF. For the CDR3, the DNA is TGTGCCAGCAGTCCGCGGGCCCGGGGGTTCGGCACTGAAGCTTTCTTT.

V is TRBV28 and J is TRBJ2-7; 10 bases fit TRBD1. The germline gives CDR1 MDHEN, CDR2 SYDVKM. V lost 1 base, J lost 12 bases, and 9 bases stayed unmatched. The CDR3 runs to 14 residues. The CDR3 reads CASSLYRQGAVLYV. The CDR3 coding sequence is TGTGCCAGCAGTTTATACCGACAGGGGGCAGTACTGTACGTC.

This clone was seen only a few times. The chain uses TRBV2 and TRBJ2-7; D is possibly TRBD1 or TRBD2 (5 bases each). Trimming took 4 bases from V and 3 from J, leaving 10 bases between them. The CDR3 is 13 residues long. The germline V gene has CDR1 SNHLY and CDR2 FYNNEI. The CDR3 loop reads CASSVVGDYEQYV. The CDR3, as DNA: TGTGCCAGCAGTGTAGTGGGGGACTACGAGCAGTACGTC.

Comments on this clone: Other DNA sequences in the same sample also yield this CDR3. The gene calls are TRBV6-1 and TRBJ1-1; 7 positions match TRBD1. V lost 8 bases, J lost 6 bases, and 12 bases stayed unmatched. Germline CDR1 MNHNS, CDR2 SASEGT. CDR3 length: 14 amino acids. The CDR3 DNA is TGTGCCAGCCGGGCTAGGGGGCGGGGGGCTGAAGCTTTCTTT. Translated, it gives CASRARGRGAEAFF.

The V call is TRBV6-5, the J call TRBJ1-1; 7 nucleotides match TRBD1. Germline V gives CDR1 MNHEY, CDR2 SVGAGI. Trimming cost V 6 bases and J 0 bases; bases outside gene matches: 7. The CDR3 runs 15 residues. CDR3 sequence: CASRYSGTVNTEAFF. In DNA form, the CDR3 reads TGTGCCAGCAGATATTCCGGGACAGTGAACACTGAAGCTTTCTTT.

V is TRBV11-2 and J is TRBJ1-3; D not resolved. V gave up 6 bases and J gave up 4 bases, with 22 bases separating them. CDR3 size: 17 residues. Germline lookup yields CDR1 SGHAT and CDR2 FQNNGV. CDR3 DNA: TGTGCCAGCAGGAAGGGATATACCGACCTGGGGGGAAACACCATATATTTT. This translates into CASRKGYTDLGGNTIYF. Based on the CDR3 plus reference TRBV11-2 and TRBJ1-3, the full variable domain is EAGVAQSPRYKIIEKRQSVAFWCNPISGHATLYWYQQILGQGPKLLIQFQNNGVVDDSQLPKDRFSAERLKGVDSTLKIQPAKLEDSAVYLCASRKGYTDLGGNTIYFGEGSWLTVV.

The chain uses TRBV11-2 and TRBJ1-3; D gene uncertain. Trimming removed 1 base at V and 0 bases at J, with 7 bases between. Germline values: CDR1 SGHAT, CDR2 FQNNGV. This CDR3 region has 15 residues. CDR3 nucleotide sequence: TGTGCCAGCAGCTTAGTAGGCAGCTCTGGAAACACCATATATTTT. It yields the protein CASSLVGSSGNTIYF.

V usage is TRBV6-5 and J usage is TRBJ2-7; possibly TRBD1 for D (7 bases). Germline lookup yields CDR1 MNHEY and CDR2 SVGAGI. The CDR3 is 14 residues long. The germline V and J ends were trimmed by 0 bases and 6 bases, with 12 bases remaining between them. In DNA, the CDR3 is TGTGCCAGCAGTTACTCGGCCCAGGGGGGCGAGCAGTACGTC. Translating gives CASSYSAQGGEQYV.

The chain recombines TRBV7-9 with TRBJ2-3; weak D call: TRBD1 (6 bases). From germline, CDR1 is SEHNR and CDR2 FQNEAQ (reference sequence). CDR3 length: 18 amino acids. V was cut by 1 base and J by 2 bases, with 19 bases left in between. The CDR3 protein is CASSLEITGMGYTDTQYF. DNA for the CDR3: TGTGCCAGCAGCTTAGAAATCACAGGGATGGGATACACAGATACGCAGTATTTT.

This clone was seen only a few times. V and J are TRBV6-1 and TRBJ1-1, with no clear D. The CDR3 totals 14 residues. Trimming left V 1 base short and J 2 bases short, with 8 bases between. CDR1 is MNHNS, CDR2 SASEGT, per germline. The CDR3, as DNA: TGTGCCAGCAGTGAAGAGTCCGTTAACACTGAAGCTTTCTTT. Residues: CASSEESVNTEAFF.

This chain uses TRBV19 with TRBJ1-3; tentative D call: TRBD1 (5 bases). V was shortened by 5 bases and J by 3 bases, with 14 bases between the two germline ends. CDR3 size: 15 residues. Germline V gives CDR1 LNHDA, CDR2 SQIVND (reference sequence). The CDR3 sequence: CASSSGRVVGNTIYF. CDR3 DNA: TGTGCCAGTAGTTCCGGCAGGGTGGTTGGAAACACCATATATTTT. Full variable domain (missing parts from reference TRBV19 and TRBJ1-3): DGGITQSPKYLFRKEGQNVTLSCEQNLNHDAMYWYRQDPGQGLRLIYYSQIVNDFQKGDIAEGYSVSREKKESFPLTVTSAQKNPTAFYLCASSSGRVVGNTIYFGEGSWLTVV.

The V call is TRBV14, the J call TRBJ2-5; D could derive from TRBD1 or TRBD2 (5 bases each). The J call is doubtful: the DNA matches TRBJ2-7 better. Germline lookup yields CDR1 SGHDN and CDR2 FVKESK. The CDR3 consists of 16 residues. CDR3: CASSQALGRYTYEQYF. The CDR3 bases are TGTGCCAGCAGCCAAGCTCTGGGACGGTATACCTACGAGCAGTACTTC.

V gene TRBV7-9 combines with J gene TRBJ1-2; 8 bases match TRBD1. V trimming: 6 bases; J trimming: 4 bases; junction bases outside the gene matches: 4. The CDR3 is made up of 13 amino acids. Germline CDR1 SEHNR, CDR2 FQNEAQ (reference sequence). DNA for the CDR3: TGTGCCAGCAGTCCCGGGACAGGCTATGGCTACACCTTC. Translated: CASSPGTGYGYTF.

This chain joins TRBV11-2 and TRBJ1-6; D is possibly TRBD1 (5 bases). Germline lookup yields CDR1 SGHAT and CDR2 FQNNGV. This CDR3 spans 15 amino acids. V was shortened by 3 bases and J by 8 bases, with 14 bases between the two germline ends. CDR3 DNA: TGTGCCAGCAGCTTCGGGACCCGGGGCGATTCACCCCTCCACTTT. Translated: CASSFGTRGDSPLHF.

The chain carries TRBV18 and TRBJ2-5; the D gene could be TRBD1 or TRBD2 (7 bases each). Trimming stripped 8 bases from V and 4 bases from J, with 20 bases between. The CDR3 is made up of 15 amino acids. Per the germline V gene, CDR1 is KGHSH and CDR2 is LQKENI. CDR3 residues: CASTVEGRGRETQYF. In DNA, the CDR3 is TGTGCCAGCACGGTGGAGGGGAGGGGGCGAGAGACCCAGTACTTC. The complete variable domain, with remaining parts taken from reference TRBV18 and TRBJ2-5, reads NAGVMQNPRHLVRRRGQEARLRCSPMKGHSHVYWYRQLPEEGLKFMVYLQKENIIDESGMPKERFSAEFPKEGPSILRIQQVVRGDSAAYFCASTVEGRGRETQYFGPGTRLLVL.

This clone has just a few counts. The V gene is TRBV19, the J gene TRBJ1-3; 7 bases fit TRBD1. V gave up 5 bases and J gave up 6 bases; unmatched junction bases: 4. Germline CDR1 reads LNHDA; CDR2 reads SQIVND (reference sequence). This CDR3 comprises 13 residues. The CDR3 reads CASSGQEQNTIYF. The CDR3 region has the DNA TGTGCCAGTAGTGGACAGGAGCAAAACACCATATATTTT.

The chain is built from TRBV5-1 and TRBJ2-1, with 10 nucleotides matching TRBD1. The ends lost 4 bases at V and 8 bases at J; junction bases unmatched: 6. The CDR3 extends over 14 amino acids. Looked up from germline, CDR1 is SGHRS and CDR2 is YFSETQ. CDR3 region: CASSPGQGVDEQFF. The CDR3 DNA reads as TGCGCCAGCAGCCCCGGACAGGGGGTCGATGAGCAGTTCTTC. Looking up the rest from reference TRBV5-1 and TRBJ2-1 gives the full variable domain: KAGVTQTPRYLIKTRGQQVTLSCSPISGHRSVSWYQQTPGQGLQFLFEYFSETQRNKGNFPGRFSGRQFSNSRSEMNVSTLELGDSALYLCASSPGQGVDEQFFGPGTRLTVL.

The V call is TRBV4-1, the J call TRBJ1-2; 8 bases map to TRBD1. CDR3 length equals 16 residues. V gave up 6 bases and J gave up 7 bases; unmatched junction bases: 16. The germline CDR1 and CDR2 sequences are MGHRA and YSYEKL. CDR3 bases: TGCGCCAGCAGACTGACGGCTGGGACAGGCAGGGGTGGCTACACCTTC. It is translated as CASRLTAGTGRGGYTF.